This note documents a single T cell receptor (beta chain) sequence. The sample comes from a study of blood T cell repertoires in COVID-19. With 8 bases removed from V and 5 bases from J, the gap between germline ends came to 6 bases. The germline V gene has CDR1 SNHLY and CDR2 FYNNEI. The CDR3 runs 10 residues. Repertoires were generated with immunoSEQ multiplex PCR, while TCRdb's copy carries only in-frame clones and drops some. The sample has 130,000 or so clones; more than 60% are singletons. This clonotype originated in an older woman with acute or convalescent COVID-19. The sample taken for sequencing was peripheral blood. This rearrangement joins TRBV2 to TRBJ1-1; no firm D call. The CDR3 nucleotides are TGTGCCAGCGCACAGACTGAAGCTTTCTTT. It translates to CASAQTEAFF.